This note documents a single T cell receptor beta chain sequence. Its recognized antigen is unknown. No quality values exist for individual bases; no much larger clone is one base distant. The data derive from a study (dated by TCRdb to about 2016). Receptors were amplified or captured by RT-PCR. Sequencing was carried out with an Illumina MiSeq. TCRdb trimmed the raw reads at Q25, called clones with MiXCR and kept productive beta chains. One record per CDR3 amino acid sequence lists the most common genes and DNA. In all, the sample holds almost 700,000 distinct CDR3 sequences, and 12% to 15% of those were seen once. The ten largest clones represent roughly 3.9% of the sample. The CDR3 goes from the cysteine to the phenylalanine over 15 residues. Here the CDR3 DNA is all that survives: 45 bases in frame from base 1. V has 0 bases trimmed and J has 0 bases trimmed; junction bases matching no gene number 2. CDR1 and CDR2 (DFQATT, SNEGSKA) derive from the germline V gene (reference sequence).

This TCR was recovered from a female donor in good health, serving as a healthy control. This chain is built from TRBV20-1 and TRBJ2-1, and 7 bases in between align with TRBD1. Sequenced input: memory CD4+ T cells from blood. The encoded CDR3 is CSAREQGYSYNEQFF. The nucleotide sequence is given as TGCAGTGCTAGAGAACAGGGGTACTCCTACAATGAGCAGTTCTTC.